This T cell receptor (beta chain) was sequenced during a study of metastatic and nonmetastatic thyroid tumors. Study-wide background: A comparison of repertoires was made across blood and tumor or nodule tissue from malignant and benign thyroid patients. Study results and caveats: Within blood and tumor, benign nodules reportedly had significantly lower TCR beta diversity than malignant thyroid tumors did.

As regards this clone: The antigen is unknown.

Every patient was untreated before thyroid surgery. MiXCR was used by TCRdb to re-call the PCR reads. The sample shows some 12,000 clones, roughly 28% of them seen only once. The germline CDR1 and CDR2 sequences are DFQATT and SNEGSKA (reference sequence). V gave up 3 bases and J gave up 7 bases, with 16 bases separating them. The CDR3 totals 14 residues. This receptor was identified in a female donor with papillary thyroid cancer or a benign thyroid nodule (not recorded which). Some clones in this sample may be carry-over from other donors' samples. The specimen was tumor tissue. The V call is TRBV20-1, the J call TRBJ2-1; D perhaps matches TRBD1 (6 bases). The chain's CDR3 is CSASRLSRGNEQFF. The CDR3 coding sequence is TGCAGTGCTAGCCGACTAAGTAGGGGGAATGAGCAGTTCTTC.